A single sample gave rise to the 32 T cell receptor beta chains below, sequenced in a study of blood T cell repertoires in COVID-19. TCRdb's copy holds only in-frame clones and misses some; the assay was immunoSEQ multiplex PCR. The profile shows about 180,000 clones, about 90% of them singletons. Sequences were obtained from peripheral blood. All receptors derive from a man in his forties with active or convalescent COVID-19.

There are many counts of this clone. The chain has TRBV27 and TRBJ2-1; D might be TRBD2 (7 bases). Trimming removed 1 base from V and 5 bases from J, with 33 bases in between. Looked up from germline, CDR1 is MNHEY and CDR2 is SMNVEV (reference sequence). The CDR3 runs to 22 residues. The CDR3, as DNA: TGTGCCAGCAGTTTATTTCTGGTTGGTCTGGCCAGGGGAGGGGGTGTGGACAATGAGCAGTTCTTC. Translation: CASSLFLVGLARGGGVDNEQFF.

The CDR3 DNA reads as TGCGCCAGCAGCTCGAATCCACCGGGGGGGTACTCCTACGAGCAGTACTTC. Protein: CASSSNPPGGYSYEQYF. V usage is TRBV5-1 and J usage is TRBJ2-7; 8 bases are shared with TRBD2. CDR1 is SGHRS and CDR2 is YFSETQ in the germline V gene. J gave up 0 bases and V 3 bases, and 11 bases lay outside the gene matches. The CDR3 length is 17 residues.

The CDR3: CASTDREAHTQYF. The CDR3 coding sequence is TGTGCCAGCACCGACAGGGAGGCGCATACGCAGTATTTT. The chain recombines TRBV7-2 with TRBJ2-3, with D perhaps matching TRBD1 (7 bases). The CDR3 contains 13 residues. The ends were cut back, 7 bases at V and 7 bases at J, with 15 bases in the middle. Germline V gene sequence: CDR1 SGHTA, CDR2 FQGNSA.

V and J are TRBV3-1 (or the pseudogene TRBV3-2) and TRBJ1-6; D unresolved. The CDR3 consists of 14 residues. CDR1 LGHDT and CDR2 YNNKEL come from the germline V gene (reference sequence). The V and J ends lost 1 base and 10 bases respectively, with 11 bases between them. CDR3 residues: CASSQVGGDSPLHF. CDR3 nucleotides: TGTGCCAGCAGCCAAGTTGGAGGAGACTCACCCCTCCACTTT.

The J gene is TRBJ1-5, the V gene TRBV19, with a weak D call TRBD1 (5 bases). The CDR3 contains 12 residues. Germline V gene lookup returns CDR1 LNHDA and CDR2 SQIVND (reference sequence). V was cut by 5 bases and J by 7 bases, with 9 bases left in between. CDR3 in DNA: TGTGCCAGTAGTCAGGGTTACCAGCCCCAGCATTTT. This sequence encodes CASSQGYQPQHF.

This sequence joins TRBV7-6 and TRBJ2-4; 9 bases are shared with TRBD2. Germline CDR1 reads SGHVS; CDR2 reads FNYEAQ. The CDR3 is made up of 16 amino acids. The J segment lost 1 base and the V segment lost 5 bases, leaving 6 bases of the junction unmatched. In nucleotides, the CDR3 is TGTGCCAGCAGCCCGGGACTAGCTGGGGCCAAAAACATTCAGTACTTC. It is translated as CASSPGLAGAKNIQYF.

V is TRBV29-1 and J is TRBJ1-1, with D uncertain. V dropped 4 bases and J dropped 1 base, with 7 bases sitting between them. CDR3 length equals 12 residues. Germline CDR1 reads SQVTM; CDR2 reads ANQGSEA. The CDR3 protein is CSVGRPNTEAFF. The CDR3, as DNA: TGCAGCGTTGGCAGGCCGAACACTGAAGCTTTCTTT. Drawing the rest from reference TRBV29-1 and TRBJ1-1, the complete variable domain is SAVISQKPSRDICQRGTSLTIQCQVDSQVTMMFWYRQQPGQSLTLIATANQGSEATYESGFVIDKFPISRPNLTFSTLTVSNMSPEDSSIYLCSVGRPNTEAFFGQGTRLTVV.

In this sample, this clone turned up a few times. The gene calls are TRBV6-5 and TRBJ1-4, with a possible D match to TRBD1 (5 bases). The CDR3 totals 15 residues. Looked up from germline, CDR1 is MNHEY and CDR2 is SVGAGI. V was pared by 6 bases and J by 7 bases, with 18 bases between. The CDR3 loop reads CASRAPGGSGEKLFF. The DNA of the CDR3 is TGTGCCAGCAGGGCACCCGGGGGATCGGGTGAAAAACTGTTTTTT.

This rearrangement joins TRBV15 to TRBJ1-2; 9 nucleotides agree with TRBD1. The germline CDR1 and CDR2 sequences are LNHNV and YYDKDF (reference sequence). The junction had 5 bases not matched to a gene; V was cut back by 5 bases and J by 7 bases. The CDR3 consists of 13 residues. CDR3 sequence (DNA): TGTGCCACCAGCGTACAGGGGGCGGTTGGCTACACCTTC. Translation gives CATSVQGAVGYTF. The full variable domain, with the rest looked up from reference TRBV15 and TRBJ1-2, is DAMVIQNPRYQVTQFGKPVTLSCSQTLNHNVMYWYQQKSSQAPKLLFHYYDKDFNNEADTPDNFQSRRPNTSFCFLDIRSPGLGDTAMYLCATSVQGAVGYTFGSGTRLTVV.

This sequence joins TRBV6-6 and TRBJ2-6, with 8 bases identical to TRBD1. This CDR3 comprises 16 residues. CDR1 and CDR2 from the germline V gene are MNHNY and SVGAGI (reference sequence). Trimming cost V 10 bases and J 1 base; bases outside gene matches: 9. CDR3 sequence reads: CANSDGDRSGANVLTF. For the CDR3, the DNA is TGTGCCAACAGCGACGGGGACAGGTCTGGGGCCAACGTCCTGACTTTC.

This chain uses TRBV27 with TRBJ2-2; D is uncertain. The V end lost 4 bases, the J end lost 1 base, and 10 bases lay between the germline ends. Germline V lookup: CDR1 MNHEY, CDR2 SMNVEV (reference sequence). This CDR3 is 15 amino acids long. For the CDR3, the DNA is TGTGCCAGCAGTTGGAACGGAGAGAACACCGGGGAGCTGTTTTTT. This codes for CASSWNGENTGELFF.

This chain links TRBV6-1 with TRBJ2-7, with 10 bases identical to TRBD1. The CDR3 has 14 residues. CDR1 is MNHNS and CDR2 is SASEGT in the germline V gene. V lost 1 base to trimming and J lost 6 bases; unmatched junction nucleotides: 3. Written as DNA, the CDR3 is TGTGCCAGCAGTGAAGTGGGGACAGGGGCCGAGCAGTACTTC. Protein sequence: CASSEVGTGAEQYF.

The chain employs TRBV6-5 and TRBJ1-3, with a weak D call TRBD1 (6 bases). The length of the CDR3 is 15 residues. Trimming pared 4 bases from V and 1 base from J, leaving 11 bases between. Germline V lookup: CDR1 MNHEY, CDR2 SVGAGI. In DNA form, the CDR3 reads TGTGCCAGCAGTTCCGGACAGTCTTCTGGAAACACCATATATTTT. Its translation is CASSSGQSSGNTIYF.

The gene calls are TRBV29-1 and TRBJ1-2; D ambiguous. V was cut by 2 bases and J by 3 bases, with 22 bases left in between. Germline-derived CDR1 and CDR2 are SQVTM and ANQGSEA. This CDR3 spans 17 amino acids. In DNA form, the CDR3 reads TGCAGCGTTGAACAACTAGGGCAGACCACTGGGGACTATGGCTACACCTTC. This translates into CSVEQLGQTTGDYGYTF.

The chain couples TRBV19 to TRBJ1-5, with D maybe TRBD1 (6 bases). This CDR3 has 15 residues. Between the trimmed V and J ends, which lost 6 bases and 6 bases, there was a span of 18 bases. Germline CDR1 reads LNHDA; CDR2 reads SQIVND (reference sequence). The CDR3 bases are TGTGCCAGTAGCTCAAAGGACAGAACGAGTCAGCCCCAGCATTTT. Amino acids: CASSSKDRTSQPQHF.

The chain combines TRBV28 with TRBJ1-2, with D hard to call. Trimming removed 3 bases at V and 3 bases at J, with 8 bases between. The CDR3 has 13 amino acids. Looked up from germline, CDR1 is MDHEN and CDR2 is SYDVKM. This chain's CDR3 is CASSLAGYYGYTF. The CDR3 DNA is TGTGCCAGCAGTTTGGCGGGCTACTATGGCTACACCTTC.

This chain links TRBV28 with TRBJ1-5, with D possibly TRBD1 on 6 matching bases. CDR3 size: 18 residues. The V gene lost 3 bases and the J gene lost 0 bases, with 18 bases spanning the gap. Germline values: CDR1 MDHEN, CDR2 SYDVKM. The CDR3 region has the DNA TGTGCCAGCAGTTTCGGCAGGGGCCGCAGGTATAGCAATCAGCCCCAGCATTTT. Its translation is CASSFGRGRRYSNQPQHF. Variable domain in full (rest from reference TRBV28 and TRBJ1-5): DVKVTQSSRYLVKRTGEKVFLECVQDMDHENMFWYRQDPGLGLRLIYFSYDVKMKEKGDIPEGYSVSREKKERFSLILESASTNQTSMYLCASSFGRGRRYSNQPQHFGDGTRLSIL.

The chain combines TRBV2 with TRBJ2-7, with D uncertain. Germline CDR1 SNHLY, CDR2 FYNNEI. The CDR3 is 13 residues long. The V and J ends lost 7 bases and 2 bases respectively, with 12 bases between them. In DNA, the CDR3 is TGTGCCAGCATTTCAGGCCAACCCTACGAGCAGTACTTC. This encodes CASISGQPYEQYF.

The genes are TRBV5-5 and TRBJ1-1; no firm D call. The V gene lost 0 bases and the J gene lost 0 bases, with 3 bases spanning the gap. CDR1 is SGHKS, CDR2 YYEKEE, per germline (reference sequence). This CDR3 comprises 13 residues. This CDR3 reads CASSLGVNTEAFF. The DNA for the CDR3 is TGTGCCAGCAGCTTGGGAGTGAACACTGAAGCTTTCTTT.

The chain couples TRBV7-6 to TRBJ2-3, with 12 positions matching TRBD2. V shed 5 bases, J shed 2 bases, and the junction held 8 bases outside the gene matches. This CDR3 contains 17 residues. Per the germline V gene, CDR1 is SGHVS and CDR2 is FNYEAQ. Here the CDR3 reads CASSLASGGASTDTQYF. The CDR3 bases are TGTGCCAGCAGCCTGGCTAGCGGGGGGGCGTCCACAGATACGCAGTATTTT.

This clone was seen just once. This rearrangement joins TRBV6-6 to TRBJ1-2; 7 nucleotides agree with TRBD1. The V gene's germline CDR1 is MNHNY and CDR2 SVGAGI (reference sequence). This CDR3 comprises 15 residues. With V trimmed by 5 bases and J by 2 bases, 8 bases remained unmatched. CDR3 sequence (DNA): TGTGCCAGCAGTAACCCGCAGGGACAGAACTATGGCTACACCTTC. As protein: CASSNPQGQNYGYTF.

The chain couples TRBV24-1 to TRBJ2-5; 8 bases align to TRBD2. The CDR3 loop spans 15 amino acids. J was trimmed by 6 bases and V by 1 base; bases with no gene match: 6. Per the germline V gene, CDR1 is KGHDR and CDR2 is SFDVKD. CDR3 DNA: TGTGCCACCAGTGATTTTCCGGGGGGGCCGAAGACCCAGTACTTC. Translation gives CATSDFPGGPKTQYF.

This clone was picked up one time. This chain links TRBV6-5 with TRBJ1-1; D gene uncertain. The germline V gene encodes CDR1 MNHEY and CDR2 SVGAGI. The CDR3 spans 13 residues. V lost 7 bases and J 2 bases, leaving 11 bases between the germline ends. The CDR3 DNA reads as TGTGCCAGCACTTCACGGGGAAACACTGAAGCTTTCTTT. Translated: CASTSRGNTEAFF.

The CDR3 protein is CASSLARAGQQFF. Written as DNA, the CDR3 is TGTGCCAGCAGCTTAGCGCGGGCGGGACAGCAGTTCTTC. The rearrangement uses TRBV7-6 and TRBJ2-1; TRBD2 might be the D (6 bases). Germline V lookup: CDR1 SGHVS, CDR2 FNYEAQ. Trimming shortened V by 0 bases and J by 11 bases, and 11 bases separated the two germline ends. The CDR3 sequence is 13 residues long.

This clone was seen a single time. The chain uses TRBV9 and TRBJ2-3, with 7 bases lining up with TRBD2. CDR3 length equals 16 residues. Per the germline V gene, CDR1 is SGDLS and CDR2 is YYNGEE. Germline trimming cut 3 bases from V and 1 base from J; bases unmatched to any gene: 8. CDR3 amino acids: CASSAGGTSGTDTQYF. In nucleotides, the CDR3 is TGTGCCAGCAGCGCGGGAGGCACTAGCGGCACAGATACGCAGTATTTT.

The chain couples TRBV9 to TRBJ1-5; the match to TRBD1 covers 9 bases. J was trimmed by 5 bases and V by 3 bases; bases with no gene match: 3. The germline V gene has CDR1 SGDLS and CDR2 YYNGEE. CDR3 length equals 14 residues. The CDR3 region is CASSDGTGYQPQHF. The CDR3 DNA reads TGTGCCAGCAGCGATGGGACAGGGTATCAGCCCCAGCATTTT. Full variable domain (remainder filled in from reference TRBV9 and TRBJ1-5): DSGVTQTPKHLITATGQRVTLRCSPRSGDLSVYWYQQSLDQGLQFLIQYYNGEERAKGNILERFSAQQFPDLHSELNLSSLELGDSALYFCASSDGTGYQPQHFGDGTRLSIL.

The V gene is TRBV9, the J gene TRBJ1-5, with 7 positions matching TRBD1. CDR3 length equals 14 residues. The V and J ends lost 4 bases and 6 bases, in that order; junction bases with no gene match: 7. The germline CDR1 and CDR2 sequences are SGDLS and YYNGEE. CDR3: CASSREGGGQPQHF. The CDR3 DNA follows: TGTGCCAGCAGCAGAGAAGGGGGCGGTCAGCCCCAGCATTTT.

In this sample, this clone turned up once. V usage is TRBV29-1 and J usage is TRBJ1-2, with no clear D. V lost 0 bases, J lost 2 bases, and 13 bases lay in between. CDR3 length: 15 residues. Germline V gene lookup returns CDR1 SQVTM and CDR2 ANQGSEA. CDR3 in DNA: TGCAGCGTTGAAGATCGTCCTAGTGGAAACTATGGCTACACCTTC. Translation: CSVEDRPSGNYGYTF. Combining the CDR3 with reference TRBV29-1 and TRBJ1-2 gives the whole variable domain SAVISQKPSRDICQRGTSLTIQCQVDSQVTMMFWYRQQPGQSLTLIATANQGSEATYESGFVIDKFPISRPNLTFSTLTVSNMSPEDSSIYLCSVEDRPSGNYGYTFGSGTRLTVV.

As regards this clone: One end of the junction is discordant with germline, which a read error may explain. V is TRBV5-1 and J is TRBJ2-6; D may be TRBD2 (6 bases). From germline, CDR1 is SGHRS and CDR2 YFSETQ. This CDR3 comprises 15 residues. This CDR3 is CASSLGGTGANVLTF. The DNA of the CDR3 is TGCGCCAGCAGCTTGGGGGGGACTGGAGCCAACGTCCTGACTTTC.

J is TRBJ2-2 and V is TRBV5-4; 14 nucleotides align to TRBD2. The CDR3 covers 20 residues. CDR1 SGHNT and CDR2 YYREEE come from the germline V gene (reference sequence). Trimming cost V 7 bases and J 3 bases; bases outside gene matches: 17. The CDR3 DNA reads TGTGCCAGCGAAGACCGATATTGGACTAGCGGGGGGCCCTACACCGGGGAGCTGTTTTTT. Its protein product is CASEDRYWTSGGPYTGELFF.

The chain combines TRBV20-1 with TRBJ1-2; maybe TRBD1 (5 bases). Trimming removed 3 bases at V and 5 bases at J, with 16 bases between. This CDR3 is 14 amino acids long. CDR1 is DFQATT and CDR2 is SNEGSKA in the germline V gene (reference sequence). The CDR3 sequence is CSASAGSPPYGYTF. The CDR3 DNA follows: TGCAGTGCTAGTGCAGGGTCCCCACCGTATGGCTACACCTTC.

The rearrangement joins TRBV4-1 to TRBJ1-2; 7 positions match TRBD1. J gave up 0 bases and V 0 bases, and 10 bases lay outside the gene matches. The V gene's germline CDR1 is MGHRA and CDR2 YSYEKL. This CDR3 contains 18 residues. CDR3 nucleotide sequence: TGCGCCAGCAGCCAAGACCCCCCCACAGGGGTATCTAACTATGGCTACACCTTC. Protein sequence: CASSQDPPTGVSNYGYTF.